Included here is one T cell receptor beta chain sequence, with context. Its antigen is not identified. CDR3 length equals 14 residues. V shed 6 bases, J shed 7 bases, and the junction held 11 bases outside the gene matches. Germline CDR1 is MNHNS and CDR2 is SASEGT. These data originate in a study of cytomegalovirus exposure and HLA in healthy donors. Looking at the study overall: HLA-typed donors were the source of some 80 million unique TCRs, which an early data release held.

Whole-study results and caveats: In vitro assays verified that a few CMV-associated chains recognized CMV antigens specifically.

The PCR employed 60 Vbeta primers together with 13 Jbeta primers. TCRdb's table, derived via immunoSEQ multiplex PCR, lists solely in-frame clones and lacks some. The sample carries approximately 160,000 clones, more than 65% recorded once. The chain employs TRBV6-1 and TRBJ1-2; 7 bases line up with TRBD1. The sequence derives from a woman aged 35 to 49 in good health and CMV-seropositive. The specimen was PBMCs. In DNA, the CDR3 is TGTGCCAGCAGCGAACCGGACAGGCTTTCTGGCTACACCTTC. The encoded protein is CASSEPDRLSGYTF.